The rows below give T cell receptor beta chains drawn from one sample of a study of blood T cell repertoires in COVID-19. Sequencing used immunoSEQ multiplex PCR; TCRdb keeps in-frame clones, though not all of them. Of over 100,000 clones in the sample, 82% were seen once. Sample: peripheral blood. Receptor source: a man between 65 and 85 years old with acute or convalescent COVID-19. The CDR3 runs from the conserved cysteine through the conserved F or W. Each record gives: clone size, V gene, J gene, CDR3 protein. The size of a clone is reported for some rows only, either as once, few or many, or as a class for expanded clones.

few	TRBV7-9	TRBJ1-2	CASTPGQGTYGYTF
.	TRBV5-1	TRBJ1-6	CASSSELKPDRAGFGSPLHF
few	TRBV5-1	TRBJ1-2	CASSLGTGNYGYTF
.	TRBV7-9	TRBJ2-5	CASSSNFETQYF
.	TRBV5-1	TRBJ2-3	CASSHGERTDTQYF
.	TRBV29-1	TRBJ1-2	CSGDTGSAGIRGYTF
.	TRBV5-1	TRBJ2-3	CASSLNRPSTDTQYF
.	TRBV12-1	TRBJ2-7	CASYPPTGTSGRGGIYEQYF
few	TRBV7-9	TRBJ2-7	CASSLQTVSYEQYF
.	TRBV9	TRBJ1-2	CASSASDASYGYTF
few	TRBV19	TRBJ2-1	CASTPDTYSSYNEQFF